Detailed here is one T cell receptor beta chain. Measured with immunoSEQ multiplex PCR; TCRdb has only the in-frame clones, and not every one. The table records roughly 150,000 clones, about 85% of them present only once. The record originates from a study of blood T cell repertoires in COVID-19. Study overall: Both acute and convalescent COVID-19 samples were obtained from the United States, Italy and Spain.

The CDR3 has 16 residues. V lost 4 bases to trimming and J lost 2 bases; unmatched junction nucleotides: 7. Looked up from germline, CDR1 is SGHNT and CDR2 is YYREEE (reference sequence). Enrollees, about 18 to 90 years old, lived in 25 or so US areas. In assigning cohorts, the study relied on participant-reported clinical history. J is TRBJ2-2 and V is TRBV5-4, with 8 positions matching TRBD1. The sequenced material came from PBMCs or T cells enriched from blood (not recorded which). The sequence was obtained from a woman in her fifties or sixties who had recovered from COVID-19. The CDR3 here is CASSIPDRVNTGELFF. In DNA form, the CDR3 reads TGTGCCAGCAGCATTCCGGACAGGGTAAACACCGGGGAGCTGTTTTTT.